These 7 T cell receptor beta chains originate from one sample sequenced in a study of identical twins. TCRdb itself ran the 5' RACE reads through MiXCR, one entry per CDR3 protein. This table has roughly 540,000 distinct CDR3 sequences, roughly 21% appearing once. This sample also appeared in a second study, on T cells expressing NK-cell markers.

The specimen sequenced was CD4+ T cells sorted from blood. The receptor source for this set is a woman younger than 35 in good health.

This clonotype has a handful of counts. The chain employs TRBV6-2 or TRBV6-3 and TRBJ1-2; D remains unclear. Germline CDR1 reads MNHEY; CDR2 reads SVGEGT. The CDR3 length is 12 residues. V lost 6 bases, J lost 6 bases, and 11 bases lay in between. CDR3 bases: TGTGCCAGCAGCCTTCAGGCGAATGGCTACACCTTC. Protein product: CASSLQANGYTF.

The rearrangement links TRBV5-1 to TRBJ2-4; 9 positions agree with TRBD2. The CDR3 sequence is 14 residues long. The J segment lost 12 bases and the V segment lost 5 bases, leaving 12 bases of the junction unmatched. The germline V gene encodes CDR1 SGHRS and CDR2 YFSETQ. The chain's CDR3 is CASSQSGTSTTQYF. CDR3 coding DNA: TGCGCCAGCAGTCAGTCCGGGACTAGCACTACTCAGTACTTC.

The chain has TRBV19 and TRBJ2-2, with 14 bases lining up with TRBD2. CDR1 is LNHDA, CDR2 SQIVND, per germline (reference sequence). With V trimmed by 5 bases and J by 3 bases, 5 bases remained unmatched. There are 17 residues in the CDR3. CDR3 DNA sequence: TGTGCCAGTAGTCTATGGACTAGCGGGGGGTACACCGGGGAGCTGTTTTTT. Translated: CASSLWTSGGYTGELFF.

This clonotype was recorded a few times. V gene TRBV29-1 combines with J gene TRBJ1-2; 9 bases match TRBD1. With 6 bases clipped from V and 7 bases from J, the junction kept 3 bases outside the gene matches. The germline gives CDR1 SQVTM, CDR2 ANQGSEA. CDR3 length equals 11 residues. CDR3 region: CSVDRGSGYTF. The CDR3 coding sequence is TGCAGCGTGGACAGGGGAAGTGGCTACACCTTC.

This chain links TRBV21-1 with TRBJ2-1; TRBD2, the table's D call, was not compared with the DNA. TRBV21-1 is a recognized pseudogene. The CDR3 totals 18 residues. The CDR3 coding sequence is TGTGCCAGCAGCAAAATAGCGGGGGGTCCCAGCTCCTACAATGAGCAGTTCTTC. This gives the protein CASSKIAGGPSSYNEQFF.

This chain links TRBV6-1 with TRBJ1-2, with D tentatively TRBD1 (5 bases). The CDR3 contains 15 residues. Germline CDR1 reads MNHNS; CDR2 reads SASEGT. The ends were cut back, 4 bases at V and 4 bases at J, with 16 bases in the middle. Here the CDR3 reads CASSGGSSRGYGYTF. The CDR3, as DNA: TGTGCCAGCAGTGGGGGATCTTCAAGGGGCTATGGCTACACCTTC.

The chain combines TRBV20-1 with TRBJ2-1; 9 positions match TRBD1. The germline V gene encodes CDR1 DFQATT and CDR2 SNEGSKA (reference sequence). V gave up 5 bases and J gave up 7 bases; unmatched junction bases: 15. The CDR3 loop spans 16 amino acids. CDR3 amino acids: CSARSWAGQGLNEQFF. In DNA, the CDR3 is TGCAGTGCTCGTAGTTGGGCGGGACAGGGTCTGAATGAGCAGTTCTTC.